Listed here are 17 T cell receptor beta chains from one sample, sequenced in a study of blood T cell repertoires in COVID-19. Data came from immunoSEQ multiplex PCR; TCRdb stores just in-frame clones and leaves some out. Of tens of thousands of clones listed, 74% are singletons. Sequencing input: peripheral blood. The receptors shown here come from a woman aged 80 or over with acute or convalescent COVID-19.

With regard to this clone: One junction end does not reproduce the germline sequence, and a read error may be involved. This rearrangement joins TRBV29-1 to TRBJ1-2; D is ambiguous. This CDR3 is built from 8 residues. Germline V gene data show CDR1 as SQVTM and CDR2 as ANQGSEA. The CDR3 is CSVGTGVF. The CDR3 DNA sequence: TGCAGCGTTGGGACCGGGGTATTC. Variable domain in full (rest from reference TRBV29-1 and TRBJ1-2): SAVISQKPSRDICQRGTSLTIQCQVDSQVTMMFWYRQQPGQSLTLIATANQGSEATYESGFVIDKFPISRPNLTFSTLTVSNMSPEDSSIYLCSVGTGVFGSGTRLTVV.

This sequence joins TRBV27 and TRBJ2-7, with 9 bases lining up with TRBD2. Germline loops: CDR1 MNHEY, CDR2 SMNVEV (reference sequence). V lost 2 bases, J lost 3 bases, and 2 bases stayed unmatched. The CDR3 contains 14 residues. This CDR3 is CASSLSGRNYEQYF. CDR3 coding DNA: TGTGCCAGCAGTTTAAGCGGGAGGAACTACGAGCAGTACTTC.

The gene calls are TRBV19 and TRBJ2-5; TRBD1 agrees at 8 bases. V gave up 10 bases and J gave up 6 bases; unmatched junction bases: 13. Germline V lookup: CDR1 LNHDA, CDR2 SQIVND (reference sequence). The CDR3 has 14 residues. CDR3 in amino acids: CATRNDRGGKTQYF. CDR3 sequence (DNA): TGTGCCACTAGAAATGACAGGGGTGGAAAGACCCAGTACTTC.

This clone was observed many times. The V and J genes are TRBV19 and TRBJ1-1, with D perhaps TRBD1 (6 bases). From germline, CDR1 is LNHDA and CDR2 SQIVND (reference sequence). CDR3 length: 14 amino acids. The V end lost 5 bases, the J end lost 0 bases, and 10 bases lay between the germline ends. This CDR3 is CASSVTGLNTEAFF. CDR3 bases: TGTGCCAGTAGTGTGACAGGCTTGAACACTGAAGCTTTCTTT.

This rearrangement joins TRBV28 to TRBJ1-5; D is perhaps TRBD1 (5 bases). The germline gives CDR1 MDHEN, CDR2 SYDVKM. The CDR3 length is 15 residues. V was pared by 5 bases and J by 5 bases, with 16 bases between. The DNA of the CDR3 is TGTGCCAGCAGTGCCCCAGGGTTTTCGGATCAGCCCCAGCATTTT. Translated, it gives CASSAPGFSDQPQHF.

In its sample, this clone was seen a few times. This chain links TRBV10-3 with TRBJ2-6; TRBD1 matches 7 bases. Germline V gene data show CDR1 as ENHRY and CDR2 as SYGVKD. J was trimmed by 0 bases and V by 8 bases; bases with no gene match: 7. The CDR3 runs to 16 residues. CDR3 in amino acids: CAIAGTDPSGANVLTF. The CDR3 DNA follows: TGTGCCATCGCCGGGACAGACCCCTCTGGGGCCAACGTCCTGACTTTC.

The rearrangement uses TRBV6-6 and TRBJ1-1; 7 bases align to TRBD1. V shed 4 bases, J shed 4 bases, and the junction held 6 bases outside the gene matches. This CDR3 has 14 amino acids. CDR1 and CDR2 (germline): MNHNY, SVGAGI (reference sequence). CDR3 sequence: CASSLVTGTTEAFF. CDR3 coding DNA: TGTGCCAGCAGTTTGGTGACAGGGACCACTGAAGCTTTCTTT.

The rearrangement joins TRBV3-1 (or the pseudogene TRBV3-2) to TRBJ2-1; 8 bases map to TRBD2. The CDR3 length is 18 residues. The germline V gene encodes CDR1 LGHDT and CDR2 YNNKEL (reference sequence). With V trimmed by 0 bases and J by 8 bases, 15 bases remained unmatched. Written as DNA, the CDR3 is TGTGCCAGCAGCCAAGAGGTCAAGGATAGCGGGATTATCTATGAGCAGTTCTTC. Protein: CASSQEVKDSGIIYEQFF.

On this clone itself: The CDR3 does not end in the conserved phenylalanine or tryptophan, so this is likely a read error. The DNA is omitted, as the CDR3 cannot be located on it reliably, and the CDR3 follows TCRdb's listing. This chain links TRBV9 with TRBJ2-3; the DNA was not used to check the table's D call, TRBD2. CDR1 is SGDLS, CDR2 YYNGEE, per germline. The CDR3 numbers 10 amino acids, ends counted. The CDR3 reads CASSVGDYYT.

This rearrangement joins TRBV5-6 to TRBJ2-3, with 9 bases aligning to TRBD2. J lost 4 bases, V lost 7 bases, and 7 bases had no gene match. This CDR3 is 14 amino acids long. The V gene's germline CDR1 is SGHDT and CDR2 YYEEEE. CDR3 loop: CASAVAGDADTQYF. The CDR3, as DNA: TGTGCCAGCGCCGTAGCGGGAGATGCAGATACGCAGTATTTT.

V gene TRBV9 combines with J gene TRBJ1-1; TRBD1 aligns across 7 bases. Germline V gene lookup returns CDR1 SGDLS and CDR2 YYNGEE. After removal of 1 base from V and 7 bases from J, the junction contained 7 bases not matched to a gene. This CDR3 contains 14 residues. The CDR3 protein is CASSVLGQSSEAFF. The CDR3 coding sequence is TGTGCCAGCAGCGTATTGGGACAGAGTAGTGAAGCTTTCTTT.

The J gene is TRBJ2-7, the V gene TRBV27; D is ambiguous. Germline V lookup: CDR1 MNHEY, CDR2 SMNVEV (reference sequence). The CDR3 covers 14 residues. The ends were cut back, 2 bases at V and 2 bases at J, with 10 bases in the middle. CDR3 region: CASSLNLGTYEQYF. In DNA, the CDR3 is TGTGCCAGCAGTTTAAACCTAGGAACCTACGAGCAGTACTTC.

The DNA for the CDR3 is TGTGCCAGCGGGGGCATGGGAGAAAAACTGTTTTTT. This encodes CASGGMGEKLFF. The chain carries TRBV6-5 and TRBJ1-4; a possible D gene is TRBD1 (6 bases). Trimming took 8 bases from V and 8 from J, leaving 12 bases between them. There are 12 residues in the CDR3. The germline CDR1 and CDR2 sequences are MNHEY and SVGAGI.

J is TRBJ2-2 and V is TRBV19; 7 bases fit TRBD2. This CDR3 contains 15 residues. CDR1 is LNHDA, CDR2 SQIVND, per germline (reference sequence). The J segment lost 4 bases and the V segment lost 3 bases, leaving 5 bases of the junction unmatched. CDR3 protein: CASSIPGGGTGELFF. Here the CDR3 DNA reads TGTGCCAGTAGTATCCCGGGAGGCGGCACCGGGGAGCTGTTTTTT.

J is TRBJ2-1 and V is TRBV5-1; a possible D gene is TRBD2 (6 bases). This CDR3 has 16 amino acids. Trimming took 3 bases from V and 4 from J, leaving 17 bases between them. Per germline, CDR1 SGHRS and CDR2 YFSETQ. The DNA of the CDR3 is TGCGCCAGCAGCTGGACCGGGACTCGAGGGTACAATGAGCAGTTCTTC. Translation: CASSWTGTRGYNEQFF.

DNA for the CDR3: TGTGCCAGCACCCCTGGTGTAGCGGGAGGGCCTCACAATGAGCAGTTCTTC. Amino acid sequence: CASTPGVAGGPHNEQFF. V gene TRBV21-1 combines with J gene TRBJ2-1; TRBD2, the table's D call, was not compared with the DNA. TRBV21-1 is assigned pseudogene status. The CDR3 has 17 amino acids.

The chain has TRBV4-1 and TRBJ1-5, with unresolved D. The CDR3 loop spans 16 amino acids. Germline V gene data show CDR1 as MGHRA and CDR2 as YSYEKL. V lost 4 bases and J 6 bases, leaving 19 bases between the germline ends. The DNA for the CDR3 is TGCGCCAGCAGCCCGGCGGTGGCGGGGAGAAGTCAGCCCCAGCATTTT. Protein sequence: CASSPAVAGRSQPQHF.